This paragraph covers one TCR beta chain sequence. Its antigen remains unidentified. This entry belongs to a study of resident and recirculating memory T cells in vitiligo. Whole-study context: Epidermis came from shave biopsies of lesional and nonlesional sites, plus PBMCs.

Between the trimmed V and J ends, which lost 5 bases and 2 bases, there was a span of 22 bases. The CDR3 consists of 17 residues. Germline V gene sequence: CDR1 SGHRS, CDR2 YFSETQ. Method: immunoSEQ multiplex PCR; TCRdb's copy keeps in-frame clones and lacks some. Of tens of thousands of clones listed, around 92% are singletons. Patients who had received treatment within the previous three months were excluded. General study findings and limits: Vitiligo lesions lacked a unique dominant clone, and clonality varied.

V gene TRBV5-1 combines with J gene TRBJ1-2; weak D call: TRBD1 (6 bases). The clonotype comes from a male donor with vitiligo. Input material: blood. CDR3 in amino acids: CASRSQGRGRRNYGYTF. As DNA, the CDR3 is TGCGCCAGCAGATCCCAGGGGAGGGGCCGGAGGAACTATGGCTACACCTTC.